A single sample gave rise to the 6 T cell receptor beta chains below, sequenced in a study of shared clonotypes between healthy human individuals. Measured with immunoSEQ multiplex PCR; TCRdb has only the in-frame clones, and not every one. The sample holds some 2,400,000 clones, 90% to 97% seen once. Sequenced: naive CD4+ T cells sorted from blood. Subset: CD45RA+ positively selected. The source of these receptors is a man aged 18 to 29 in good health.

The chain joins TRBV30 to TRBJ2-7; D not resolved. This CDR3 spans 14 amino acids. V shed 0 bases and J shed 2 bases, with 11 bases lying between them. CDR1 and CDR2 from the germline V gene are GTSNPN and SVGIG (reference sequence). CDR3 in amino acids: CAWSVKSLPYEQYF. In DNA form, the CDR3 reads TGTGCCTGGAGTGTCAAGAGTCTGCCCTACGAGCAGTACTTC.

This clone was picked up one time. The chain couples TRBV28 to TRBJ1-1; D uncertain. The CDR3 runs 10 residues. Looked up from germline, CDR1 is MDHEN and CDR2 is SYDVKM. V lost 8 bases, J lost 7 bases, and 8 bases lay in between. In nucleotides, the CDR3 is TGTGCCAGCTACCGACTTGAAGCTTTCTTT. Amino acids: CASYRLEAFF.

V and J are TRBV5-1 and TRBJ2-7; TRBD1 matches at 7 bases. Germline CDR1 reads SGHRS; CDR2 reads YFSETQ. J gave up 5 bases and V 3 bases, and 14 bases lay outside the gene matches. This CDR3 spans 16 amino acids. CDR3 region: CASSSGQTGRPHEQYF. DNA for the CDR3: TGCGCCAGCAGCTCGGGGCAGACAGGGAGACCTCACGAGCAGTACTTC.

The chain's CDR3 is CASSLITSGSRQTQYF. CDR3 DNA: TGTGCCAGCAGCTTAATCACTAGCGGGAGTAGGCAGACCCAGTACTTC. The chain recombines TRBV7-2 with TRBJ2-5; 11 nucleotides match TRBD2. This CDR3 spans 16 amino acids. Trimming took 2 bases from V and 6 from J; bases not matched to a gene: 8. CDR1 and CDR2 from the germline V gene are SGHTA and FQGNSA.

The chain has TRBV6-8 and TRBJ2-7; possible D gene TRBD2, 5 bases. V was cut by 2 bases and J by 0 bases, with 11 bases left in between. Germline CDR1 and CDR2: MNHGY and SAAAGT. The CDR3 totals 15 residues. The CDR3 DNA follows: TGTGCCAGCAGTTACCCGGACTCTAGCTCCTACGAGCAGTACTTC. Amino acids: CASSYPDSSSYEQYF.

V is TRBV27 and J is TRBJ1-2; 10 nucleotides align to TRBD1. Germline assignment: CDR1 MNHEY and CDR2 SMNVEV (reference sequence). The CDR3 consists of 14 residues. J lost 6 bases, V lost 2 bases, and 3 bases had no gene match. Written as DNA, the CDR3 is TGTGCCAGCAGTTTAGGTGGGACAGGGGATGGCTACACCTTC. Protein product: CASSLGGTGDGYTF.